The clone carrying this T cell receptor (beta chain) occurred a few times. This record belongs to a study of response to subunit inactivated influenza vaccine. This CDR3 has 16 amino acids. Germline loops: CDR1 MDHEN, CDR2 SYDVKM. V lost 6 bases and J lost 1; bases outside the gene matches: 9. TCRdb called the RT-PCR reads again in MiXCR, with one record for every CDR3 protein. This sample has over 400,000 distinct CDR3 sequences; 13% occur once, and the top ten carry under 15%. The chain joins TRBV28 to TRBJ1-5, with 7 bases identical to TRBD1. This TCR came from a man between 50 and 59 years old who received an inactivated influenza vaccine. The sequencing used PBMCs from blood, collected 35 to 45 days after vaccination. CDR3 bases: TGTGCCAGCAGGTCAGACAGGGTCGGGAGCAATCAGCCCCAGCATTTT. Amino acid sequence: CASRSDRVGSNQPQHF.